A single sample is the source of the 25 T cell receptor beta chains below, sequenced in a study of regulatory T cells in long-lasting Graves disease. For TCR beta, libraries came from iRepertoire HTBI primers and Arm-PCR of CDR3 regions. Each CDR3 protein is one row after TCRdb ran MiXCR on the multiplex PCR reads. The sample includes about 290,000 distinct CDR3 sequences, roughly a fifth seen only once; the top ten take roughly three fifths. The time point: persistent/refractory GD, antithyroid drugs over 5 years with positive TRAb. Following extraction of RNA from PBMCs, that RNA was used to make the TCR library. The sequencing used peripheral blood mononuclear cells (PBMCs), collected when the disease was refractory, from a patient treated with antithyroid drugs. All receptors derive from a female donor with Graves disease.

This chain uses TRBV27 with TRBJ2-1; TRBD1 is a possible D gene (6 bases). The germline gives CDR1 MNHEY, CDR2 SMNVEV (reference sequence). Deletions cut 5 bases from V and 1 base from J, with 15 bases between. The CDR3 totals 16 residues. CDR3 sequence (DNA): TGTGCCAGCAGTAGTCGACAGGCGGTATCCTACAATGAGCAGTTCTTC. As protein: CASSSRQAVSYNEQFF.

The chain joins TRBV6-1 to TRBJ1-2, with D possibly TRBD1 on 5 matching bases. The CDR3 covers 16 residues. Per the germline V gene, CDR1 is MNHNS and CDR2 is SASEGT. V was cut by 6 bases and J by 4 bases, with 21 bases left in between. The CDR3 loop reads CASSPGYGGKIYGYTF. The CDR3 bases are TGTGCCAGCAGCCCGGGATACGGGGGGAAAATCTATGGCTACACCTTC.

The chain uses TRBV28 and TRBJ2-1, with TRBD2 identical over 9 bases. The CDR3 has 16 amino acids. Germline loops: CDR1 MDHEN, CDR2 SYDVKM. V lost 2 bases, J lost 1 base, and 3 bases stayed unmatched. As DNA, the CDR3 is TGTGCCAGCAGTTTACCAACTAGCGGGTCCTACAATGAGCAGTTCTTC. Amino acids: CASSLPTSGSYNEQFF.

This clonotype was seen more than once but under ten times. This sequence joins TRBV5-1 and TRBJ1-1; D is unclear. Trimming took off 1 base at V and 1 base at J, with 8 bases between the two ends. CDR1 SGHRS and CDR2 YFSETQ come from the germline V gene. CDR3 length: 14 amino acids. CDR3 nucleotides: TGCGCCAGCAGCTTGCGAGAACCGAACACTGAAGCTTTCTTT. It yields the protein CASSLREPNTEAFF.

J is TRBJ2-4 and V is TRBV6-1; D is uncertain. The CDR3 is 16 amino acids. Germline values: CDR1 MNHNS, CDR2 SASEGT. The ends were cut back, 6 bases at V and 4 bases at J, with 19 bases in the middle. The CDR3 sequence: CASSPGVALKKNIQYF. The CDR3 DNA reads TGTGCCAGCAGCCCCGGAGTAGCCTTGAAGAAAAACATTCAGTACTTC.

The J gene is TRBJ2-2, the V gene TRBV2; D call uncertain. The CDR3 is 11 amino acids. Per the germline V gene, CDR1 is SNHLY and CDR2 is FYNNEI. The V gene lost 7 bases and the J gene lost 10 bases, with 10 bases spanning the gap. The CDR3 protein is CASTTSAELFF. For the CDR3, the DNA is TGTGCCAGCACCACCTCTGCGGAGCTGTTTTTT.

This clonotype showed up many times. The V and J genes are TRBV7-9 and TRBJ2-5; D call uncertain. The germline V and J ends were trimmed by 1 base and 1 base, with 10 bases remaining between them. This CDR3 spans 15 amino acids. From germline, CDR1 is SEHNR and CDR2 FQNEAQ (reference sequence). CDR3 sequence: CASSLVPNSQETQYF. DNA for the CDR3: TGTGCCAGCAGCTTAGTCCCTAACTCCCAAGAGACCCAGTACTTC.

The chain links TRBV5-6 to TRBJ2-2; no firm D call. The germline V gene encodes CDR1 SGHDT and CDR2 YYEEEE. Trimming cost V 1 base and J 0 bases, with 10 bases left between them. This CDR3 spans 16 amino acids. For the CDR3, the DNA is TGTGCCAGCAGCTTGTGGGTAGTGTCGAACACCGGGGAGCTGTTTTTT. This encodes CASSLWVVSNTGELFF.

J is TRBJ1-1 and V is TRBV7-6; the D gene is possibly TRBD1 (6 bases). Trimming took 0 bases from V and 1 from J, leaving 12 bases between them. Germline lookup yields CDR1 SGHVS and CDR2 FNYEAQ. There are 16 residues in the CDR3. CDR3 sequence (DNA): TGTGCCAGCAGCTTAGCGTCGGGACAACCGAACACTGAAGCTTTCTTT. It codes for CASSLASGQPNTEAFF.

J is TRBJ1-1 and V is TRBV4-1; possible D gene TRBD1, 6 bases. CDR3 length: 16 residues. The V end lost 1 base, the J end lost 4 bases, and 16 bases lay between the germline ends. Germline V CDR1 and CDR2: MGHRA, YSYEKL. CDR3 amino acids: CASSQGDIYAGTEAFF. The CDR3 nucleotides are TGCGCCAGCAGCCAAGGGGACATTTACGCAGGCACTGAAGCTTTCTTT.

This clonotype was counted a few times. In DNA, the CDR3 is TGTGCCAGCCGGGGACTCTACGAGCAGTACTTC. Its translation: CASRGLYEQYF. V and J are TRBV28 and TRBJ2-7; possibly TRBD2 for D (6 bases). Germline V CDR1 and CDR2: MDHEN, SYDVKM. The CDR3 is made up of 11 amino acids. The ends were cut back, 8 bases at V and 3 bases at J, with 8 bases in the middle.

The chain recombines TRBV20-1 with TRBJ2-5; D is unclear. Germline V gene lookup returns CDR1 DFQATT and CDR2 SNEGSKA (reference sequence). The CDR3 extends over 14 amino acids. V shed 4 bases and J shed 1 base, with 13 bases lying between them. Here the CDR3 DNA reads TGCAGTGCTACTAGGCCGGAAGCCCAAGAGACCCAGTACTTC. This gives the protein CSATRPEAQETQYF.

This clonotype was detected many times. The chain links TRBV28 to TRBJ1-1; 7 positions agree with TRBD1. The germline gives CDR1 MDHEN, CDR2 SYDVKM. The CDR3 consists of 15 residues. Unmatched junction bases numbered 11, after V lost 6 bases and J lost 4 bases. CDR3 bases: TGTGCCAGCAGCCCTCCCGACAGGGTTGTCACTGAAGCTTTCTTT. It is translated as CASSPPDRVVTEAFF.

J is TRBJ2-1 and V is TRBV7-2, with TRBD2 as a possible D gene (6 bases). The germline gives CDR1 SGHTA, CDR2 FQGNSA. The CDR3 spans 14 residues. V lost 2 bases, J lost 7 bases, and 12 bases lay in between. CDR3 nucleotide sequence: TGTGCCAGCAGCTTACGTCGACTAGATAATGAGCAGTTCTTC. It specifies CASSLRRLDNEQFF.

A few counts support this clonotype. The V and J genes are TRBV24-1 and TRBJ2-2; D unresolved. This CDR3 region has 13 residues. The V end was cut by 5 bases, the J end by 8 bases, with 11 bases between. The V gene's germline CDR1 is KGHDR and CDR2 SFDVKD. CDR3 nucleotides: TGTGCCACCAGTGTACCAGGCGGAGGGGAGCTGTTTTTT. It is translated as CATSVPGGGELFF.

The chain employs TRBV11-2 and TRBJ1-3; no clear D gene. Germline lookup yields CDR1 SGHAT and CDR2 FQNNGV. The CDR3 length is 13 residues. Between the trimmed V and J ends, which lost 1 base and 6 bases, there was a span of 7 bases. The CDR3 region has the DNA TGTGCCAGCAGCTTAGGACAAGCAAACACCATATATTTT. Translating gives CASSLGQANTIYF.

This clonotype came up a few times. The CDR3 coding sequence is TGTGCCAGCACGGTGCTTTCCTATAATTCACCCCTCCACTTT. Protein sequence: CASTVLSYNSPLHF. The chain recombines TRBV27 with TRBJ1-6, with D unresolved. Trimming left V 7 bases short and J 1 base short, with 8 bases between. CDR1 and CDR2 (germline): MNHEY, SMNVEV (reference sequence). This CDR3 spans 14 amino acids.

This clonotype was recorded at least ten times. In DNA, the CDR3 is TGTGCCAGCAGCTTACTCCACGAGCAGTACTTC. It codes for CASSLLHEQYF. V gene TRBV7-9 combines with J gene TRBJ2-7; no reliable D call. V was clipped by 2 bases and J by 5 bases, with 4 bases between them. The V gene's germline CDR1 is SEHNR and CDR2 FQNEAQ (reference sequence). The CDR3 is made up of 11 amino acids.

In this sample, this clonotype turned up a few times. The V and J genes are TRBV11-2 and TRBJ2-3, with D perhaps matching TRBD2 (5 bases). The CDR3 has 16 amino acids. Trimming pared 3 bases from V and 0 bases from J, leaving 13 bases between. Looked up from germline, CDR1 is SGHAT and CDR2 is FQNNGV. CDR3 nucleotide sequence: TGTGCCAGCAGCTTCCTCGACGGACTTAGCACAGATACGCAGTATTTT. Translating gives CASSFLDGLSTDTQYF. Using reference TRBV11-2 and TRBJ2-3 for the parts outside the CDR3, the full variable domain is EAGVAQSPRYKIIEKRQSVAFWCNPISGHATLYWYQQILGQGPKLLIQFQNNGVVDDSQLPKDRFSAERLKGVDSTLKIQPAKLEDSAVYLCASSFLDGLSTDTQYFGPGTRLTVL.

This clonotype was seen ten or more times. The chain employs TRBV19 and TRBJ1-5, with TRBD1 matching 8 bases. J lost 4 bases, V lost 5 bases, and 10 bases had no gene match. Germline lookup yields CDR1 LNHDA and CDR2 SQIVND (reference sequence). This CDR3 region has 16 residues. The CDR3 is CASSPPTGTGNQPQHF. The CDR3 DNA reads as TGTGCCAGTAGTCCACCGACCGGGACAGGAAATCAGCCCCAGCATTTT.

This clonotype was recorded at least ten times. The V call is TRBV10-3, the J call TRBJ1-6, with D perhaps matching TRBD1 (6 bases). This CDR3 contains 14 residues. Trimming removed 0 bases at V and 11 bases at J, with 11 bases between. Germline loops: CDR1 ENHRY, CDR2 SYGVKD. The CDR3, as DNA: TGTGCCATCAGTGAGTCCCCAGGGGCGGCACCCCTCCACTTT. Translated, it gives CAISESPGAAPLHF.

The table lists this clonotype with a few counts. The chain joins TRBV7-2 to TRBJ2-7; 10 bases align to TRBD2. The V and J ends lost 5 bases and 3 bases, in that order; junction bases with no gene match: 7. The CDR3 is 15 residues long. Germline loops: CDR1 SGHTA, CDR2 FQGNSA. The CDR3 here is CASSPGLADYYEQYF. CDR3 nucleotide sequence: TGTGCCAGCAGCCCCGGACTAGCGGACTACTACGAGCAGTACTTC.

This clonotype was found a few times. The chain employs TRBV10-3 and TRBJ1-6, with unresolved D. The CDR3 consists of 14 residues. V shed 3 bases and J shed 7 bases, with 10 bases lying between them. Germline V CDR1 and CDR2: ENHRY, SYGVKD. In nucleotides, the CDR3 is TGTGCCATCAGTGAAAGGGTAGAGAATTCACCCCTCCACTTT. Protein sequence: CAISERVENSPLHF.

The DNA for the CDR3 is TGTGCCAGCAGGGGGGACCGCTGGGAAAAACTGTTTTTT. Translating gives CASRGDRWEKLFF. This chain joins TRBV7-9 and TRBJ1-4; possible D gene TRBD1, 5 bases. V was cut by 6 bases and J by 8 bases, with 13 bases left in between. Germline values: CDR1 SEHNR, CDR2 FQNEAQ (reference sequence). The CDR3 has 13 amino acids.

At least ten counts were recorded for this clonotype. The chain has TRBV29-1 and TRBJ1-1; the D is unclear. The CDR3 runs 11 residues. The germline V gene encodes CDR1 SQVTM and CDR2 ANQGSEA. V lost 6 bases and J 5 bases, leaving 10 bases between the germline ends. The CDR3 is CSVLHTTEAFF. CDR3 nucleotide sequence: TGCAGCGTCCTTCATACGACTGAAGCTTTCTTT.